The 21 T cell receptor beta chains below were found in one sample sequenced in a study of cytomegalovirus exposure and HLA in healthy donors. Both 60 Vbeta primers and 13 Jbeta primers went into the PCR. Sequencing used immunoSEQ multiplex PCR; TCRdb keeps in-frame clones, though not all of them. The data hold some 140,000 clones, with about 80% observed a single time. Sequencing was performed on PBMCs. The receptor set was obtained from a young man in good health and CMV-seropositive.

This chain connects TRBV28 to TRBJ2-1; 7 bases align to TRBD2. CDR3 size: 16 residues. V shed 1 base and J 4 bases; nucleotides not matched to a gene: 7. Germline V CDR1 and CDR2: MDHEN, SYDVKM. CDR3 amino acids: CASSLLWRGGYNEQFF. The DNA of the CDR3 is TGTGCCAGCAGTTTATTGTGGAGGGGAGGGTACAATGAGCAGTTCTTC.

V gene TRBV7-2 combines with J gene TRBJ2-5; D perhaps matches TRBD1 (5 bases). Germline CDR1 is SGHTA and CDR2 is FQGNSA. Trimming took 2 bases from V and 2 from J, leaving 12 bases between them. The CDR3 is made up of 15 amino acids. CDR3 nucleotides: TGTGCCAGCAGCTTAAGGGCAGGGTCACAAGAGACCCAGTACTTC. Protein: CASSLRAGSQETQYF.

The chain recombines TRBV7-3 with TRBJ2-7; 10 bases line up with TRBD1. The V gene end was trimmed by 5 bases and the J gene end by 2 bases; junction bases not matched to a gene: 6. Germline CDR1 reads SGHTA; CDR2 reads FQGTGA. This CDR3 contains 15 residues. CDR3 sequence (DNA): TGTGCCAGCAGCATCCAGACAGGGGGCCCCTACGAGCAGTACTTC. It specifies CASSIQTGGPYEQYF.

The chain links TRBV9 to TRBJ1-4; D remains ambiguous. The CDR3 contains 15 residues. CDR1 SGDLS and CDR2 YYNGEE come from the germline V gene. With 0 bases removed from V and 4 bases from J, the gap between germline ends came to 10 bases. CDR3 loop: CASSVEAGLNEKLFF. CDR3 DNA sequence: TGTGCCAGCAGCGTAGAAGCAGGACTTAATGAAAAACTGTTTTTT.

This chain connects TRBV19 to TRBJ2-7, with TRBD2 matching over 9 bases. Germline V CDR1 and CDR2: LNHDA, SQIVND (reference sequence). The CDR3 extends over 15 amino acids. The V gene end was trimmed by 3 bases and the J gene end by 5 bases; junction bases not matched to a gene: 8. CDR3 amino acids: CASSMDRGRGNEQYF. In nucleotides, the CDR3 is TGTGCCAGTAGTATGGACCGCGGGAGGGGAAACGAGCAGTACTTC. The full variable domain, with the rest looked up from reference TRBV19 and TRBJ2-7, is DGGITQSPKYLFRKEGQNVTLSCEQNLNHDAMYWYRQDPGQGLRLIYYSQIVNDFQKGDIAEGYSVSREKKESFPLTVTSAQKNPTAFYLCASSMDRGRGNEQYFGPGTRLTVT.

The V gene is TRBV5-1, the J gene TRBJ2-2, with D unclear. The CDR3 contains 14 residues. The V gene's germline CDR1 is SGHRS and CDR2 YFSETQ. V was pared by 8 bases and J by 0 bases, with 11 bases between. The CDR3 DNA reads as TGCGCCAGTCAAAGCGAGCCGAACACCGGGGAGCTGTTTTTT. It codes for CASQSEPNTGELFF.

The genes are TRBV19 and TRBJ1-1, with D hard to call. This CDR3 is built from 14 residues. Per germline, CDR1 LNHDA and CDR2 SQIVND (reference sequence). The V end lost 3 bases, the J end lost 0 bases, and 8 bases lay between the germline ends. The CDR3 coding sequence is TGTGCCAGTAGTATGGGAGTGATGAACACTGAAGCTTTCTTT. Protein product: CASSMGVMNTEAFF.

This rearrangement joins TRBV2 to TRBJ2-3; D is perhaps TRBD1 (6 bases). The CDR3 is made up of 15 amino acids. V was trimmed by 11 bases and J by 2 bases, leaving 20 bases between them. Germline V CDR1 and CDR2: SNHLY, FYNNEI. Written as DNA, the CDR3 is TGTGCCGGGGGCATGGGGTCCAGCGCCACAGATACGCAGTATTTT. Protein sequence: CAGGMGSSATDTQYF.

The chain is built from TRBV29-1 and TRBJ1-3; 7 bases fit TRBD1. V lost 6 bases and J lost 0; bases outside the gene matches: 8. Germline CDR1 SQVTM, CDR2 ANQGSEA. The CDR3 sequence is 15 residues long. CDR3 nucleotides: TGCAGCGTGCCCACTACAGGGGTCTCTGGAAACACCATATATTTT. Translating gives CSVPTTGVSGNTIYF.

The chain couples TRBV5-1 to TRBJ1-2; weak D call: TRBD1 (6 bases). Trimming cost V 0 bases and J 4 bases, with 13 bases left between them. The CDR3 has 15 amino acids. Germline loops: CDR1 SGHRS, CDR2 YFSETQ. CDR3 protein: CASSLGQAPLYGYTF. In DNA form, the CDR3 reads TGCGCCAGCAGCTTGGGACAGGCTCCCCTCTATGGCTACACCTTC.

The V call is TRBV7-9, the J call TRBJ1-6; 10 nucleotides match TRBD1. V lost 3 bases and J lost 6; bases outside the gene matches: 5. The CDR3 has 16 amino acids. Per germline, CDR1 SEHNR and CDR2 FQNEAQ (reference sequence). The CDR3 reads CASSFYRTGGNSPLHF. DNA of the CDR3: TGTGCCAGCAGCTTTTATAGGACAGGGGGTAATTCACCCCTCCACTTT.

The chain links TRBV28 to TRBJ2-7; D is possibly TRBD2 (5 bases). Germline loops: CDR1 MDHEN, CDR2 SYDVKM. The CDR3 loop spans 13 amino acids. Trimming took off 2 bases at V and 2 bases at J, with 7 bases between the two ends. CDR3 sequence (DNA): TGTGCCAGCAGTTTAGGGAGCGCCTACGAGCAGTACTTC. It codes for CASSLGSAYEQYF. The full variable domain, rest sourced from reference TRBV28 and TRBJ2-7, is DVKVTQSSRYLVKRTGEKVFLECVQDMDHENMFWYRQDPGLGLRLIYFSYDVKMKEKGDIPEGYSVSREKKERFSLILESASTNQTSMYLCASSLGSAYEQYFGPGTRLTVT.

The DNA of the CDR3 is TGTGCCAGCAGCCAAGAGGGAGGAAGAGCGGGAGTAGTGACCCAGTACTTC. This sequence encodes CASSQEGGRAGVVTQYF. V is TRBV4-2 and J is TRBJ2-5; 8 nucleotides agree with TRBD2. Germline V gives CDR1 LGHNA, CDR2 YNFKEQ. After removal of 0 bases from V and 7 bases from J, the junction contained 13 bases not matched to a gene. The CDR3 contains 17 residues.

This clone was observed a handful of times. This sequence joins TRBV9 and TRBJ1-1; 8 nucleotides agree with TRBD1. This CDR3 spans 15 amino acids. After removal of 0 bases from V and 1 base from J, the junction contained 2 bases not matched to a gene. Germline-derived CDR1 and CDR2 are SGDLS and YYNGEE. CDR3 region: CASSVVGTGNTEAFF. CDR3 nucleotide sequence: TGTGCCAGCAGCGTAGTGGGGACAGGGAACACTGAAGCTTTCTTT.

The CDR3 sequence: CASSQGLAVYNEQFF. The CDR3, as DNA: TGTGCCAGCAGTCAGGGACTAGCGGTTTACAATGAGCAGTTCTTC. The chain uses TRBV6-5 and TRBJ2-1, with 11 bases aligning to TRBD2. Per germline, CDR1 MNHEY and CDR2 SVGAGI. This CDR3 is 15 amino acids long. J was trimmed by 4 bases and V by 5 bases; bases with no gene match: 4.

The V gene is TRBV4-2, the J gene TRBJ1-4, with 10 bases identical to TRBD1. This CDR3 has 15 residues. The germline V gene encodes CDR1 LGHNA and CDR2 YNFKEQ. The junction had 2 bases not matched to a gene; V was cut back by 3 bases and J by 4 bases. CDR3 DNA sequence: TGTGCCAGCAGCCAGGGGACAGGGGTTAATGAAAAACTGTTTTTT. Its protein is CASSQGTGVNEKLFF.

The CDR3 spells CASSLGLAVAGELFF. The CDR3 DNA follows: TGTGCCAGCAGCTTAGGACTAGCGGTCGCCGGGGAGCTGTTTTTT. The V and J genes are TRBV7-9 and TRBJ2-2, with 9 bases lining up with TRBD2. There are 15 residues in the CDR3. Germline assignment: CDR1 SEHNR and CDR2 FQNEAQ (reference sequence). J lost 6 bases, V lost 1 base, and 3 bases had no gene match.

In this sample, this clone turned up once. This chain connects TRBV29-1 to TRBJ1-2, with D maybe TRBD1 (6 bases). The CDR3 has 14 amino acids. CDR1 and CDR2 from the germline V gene are SQVTM and ANQGSEA. V was trimmed by 1 base and J by 8 bases, leaving 17 bases between them. CDR3 sequence (DNA): TGCAGCGTTGAAGCTACAGGGCAGAAGGGGGGCTACACCTTC. This codes for CSVEATGQKGGYTF.

The V gene is TRBV15, the J gene TRBJ2-7, with 10 bases identical to TRBD1. Germline lookup yields CDR1 LNHNV and CDR2 YYDKDF (reference sequence). The CDR3 covers 14 residues. V was clipped by 5 bases and J by 6 bases; unmatched bases: 7. CDR3 coding DNA: TGTGCCACCAGCCGGGGGGGACAGGGGTTCGAGCAGTACTTC. Translation: CATSRGGQGFEQYF.

The chain is built from TRBV5-1 and TRBJ2-7; D perhaps matches TRBD1 (5 bases). The length of the CDR3 is 15 residues. Germline CDR1 is SGHRS and CDR2 is YFSETQ. Trimming stripped 3 bases from V and 6 bases from J, with 19 bases between. As DNA, the CDR3 is TGCGCCAGCAGCTGGACAAGGGTGGGGCGCAGCGAGCAGTACTTC. Its translation is CASSWTRVGRSEQYF.

V usage is TRBV9 and J usage is TRBJ2-3, with 8 positions matching TRBD2. There are 14 residues in the CDR3. Trimming removed 4 bases from V and 4 bases from J; junction bases left unmatched: 5. Germline CDR1 is SGDLS and CDR2 is YYNGEE. CDR3 protein: CASSISGKADTQYF. DNA of the CDR3: TGTGCCAGCAGCATTAGCGGGAAAGCAGATACGCAGTATTTT. The variable domain in full, with the rest retrieved from reference TRBV9 and TRBJ2-3, is DSGVTQTPKHLITATGQRVTLRCSPRSGDLSVYWYQQSLDQGLQFLIQYYNGEERAKGNILERFSAQQFPDLHSELNLSSLELGDSALYFCASSISGKADTQYFGPGTRLTVL.